The present entry profiles one T cell receptor (beta chain) with its context. Its antigen is currently unknown. The authors ran a second PCR of roughly 6 to 12 cycles using a sample-barcoded 5' primer and a J-beta primer mix. Each cDNA molecule was tagged by a template-switch adaptor that had 12 random nucleotides. TCRdb itself ran the 5' RACE reads through MiXCR, one entry per CDR3 protein. The repertoire has approximately 1.5 million distinct CDR3 sequences, roughly 43% of them found once; the top ten carry around 4%. The sample is drawn from a study of blood T cells in healthy people across ages. Study-level results: Expanded clonotype shifts may have been confounded, as the donors had an unknown CMV status. The percentage of naive T cells correlated strongly with TCR beta diversity. Those diversity estimates obtained from one million T cells were thought to be underestimates.

Germline V lookup: CDR1 MNHNY, CDR2 SVGAGI (reference sequence). Trimming took 5 bases from V and 8 from J; bases not matched to a gene: 7. The CDR3 loop spans 14 amino acids. The specimen was blood. The receptor comes from a woman aged 18-35 years in good health. V gene TRBV6-6 combines with J gene TRBJ1-4; TRBD1 agrees at 8 bases. DNA for the CDR3: TGTGCCAGCAGTACGACAGGGGTCATCGAAAAACTGTTTTTT. This sequence encodes CASSTTGVIEKLFF.